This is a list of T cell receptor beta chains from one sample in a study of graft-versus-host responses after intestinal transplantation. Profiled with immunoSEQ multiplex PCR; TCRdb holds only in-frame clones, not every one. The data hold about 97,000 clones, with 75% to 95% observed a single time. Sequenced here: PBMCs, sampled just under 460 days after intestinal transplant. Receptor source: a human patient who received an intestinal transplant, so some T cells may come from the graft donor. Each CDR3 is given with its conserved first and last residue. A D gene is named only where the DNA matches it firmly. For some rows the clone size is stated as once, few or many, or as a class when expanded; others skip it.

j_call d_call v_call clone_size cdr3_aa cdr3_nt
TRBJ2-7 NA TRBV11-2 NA CASRGGGEFDEQYF TGTGCCAGCAGGGGGGGCGGGGAGTTCGACGAGCAGTACTTC
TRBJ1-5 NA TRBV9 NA CASGWGNQPQHF TGTGCCAGCGGGTGGGGCAATCAGCCCCAGCATTTT
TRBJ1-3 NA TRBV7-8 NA CASSLLASISGNTIYF TGTGCCAGCAGCTTATTGGCCAGCATCTCTGGAAACACCATATATTTT
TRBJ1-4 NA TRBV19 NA CASIPGDGEKLFF TGTGCCAGTATCCCCGGGGACGGCGAAAAACTGTTTTTT
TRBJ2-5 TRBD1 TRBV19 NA CASSPRTGGRETQYF TGTGCCAGTAGTCCCCGGACAGGGGGCAGGGAGACCCAGTACTTC
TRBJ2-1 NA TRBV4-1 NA CASSQEALNEQFF TGCGCCAGCAGCCAAGAGGCTCTCAATGAGCAGTTCTTC
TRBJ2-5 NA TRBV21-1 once CASKRSDKGIEGQYF TGTGCCAGTAAAAGGTCGGACAAGGGAATCGAAGGCCAGTACTTC
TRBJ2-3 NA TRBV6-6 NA CASRRESPSTDTQYF TGTGCCAGCCGCAGGGAGTCTCCTAGCACAGATACGCAGTATTTT
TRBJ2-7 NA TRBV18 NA CASSRRDGRAYEQYF TGTGCCAGCTCGCGCCGGGACGGCAGGGCCTACGAGCAGTACTTC
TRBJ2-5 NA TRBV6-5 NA CASSPTGPRGETQYF TGTGCCAGCAGCCCAACCGGGCCCCGCGGGGAGACCCAGTACTTC
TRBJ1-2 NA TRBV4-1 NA CASSPVGTYGYTF TGCGCCAGCAGCCCCGTTGGGACCTATGGCTACACCTTC
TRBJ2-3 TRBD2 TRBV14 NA CASSPGPGLLTDTQYF TGTGCCAGCAGCCCAGGGCCGGGACTACTAACAGATACGCAGTATTTT
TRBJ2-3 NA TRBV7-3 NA CASSHLGGRAEDTQYF TGTGCCAGCAGCCACCTCGGGGGCAGGGCAGAAGATACGCAGTATTTT
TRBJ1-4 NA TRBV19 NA CASSTDRNNMAKLFF TGTGCCAGTAGTACCGACAGAAATAATATGGCAAAACTGTTTTTT
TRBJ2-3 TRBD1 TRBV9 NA CASSDRQGEGYTDTQYF TGTGCCAGCAGCGACCGACAGGGTGAAGGCTACACAGATACGCAGTATTTT
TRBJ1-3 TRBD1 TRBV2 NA CASSRRTGGSRDSGNTIYF TGTGCCAGCAGTCGCCGGACAGGGGGATCTCGCGACTCTGGAAACACCATATATTTT
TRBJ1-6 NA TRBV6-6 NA CASSYEGPDSPLHF TGTGCCAGCAGTTACGAGGGCCCGGACTCACCCCTCCACTTT
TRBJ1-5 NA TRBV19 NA CASSVSGAGQPQHF TGTGCCAGTAGTGTATCAGGGGCAGGGCAGCCCCAGCATTTT
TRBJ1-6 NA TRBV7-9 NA CASSFRGGNSPLHF TGTGCCAGCAGCTTCCGGGGTGGTAATTCACCCCTCCACTTT
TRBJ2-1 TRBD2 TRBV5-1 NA CASSAGTSRAGWVFF TGCGCCAGCAGCGCGGGGACTAGTCGAGCGGGGTGGGTTTTCTTC
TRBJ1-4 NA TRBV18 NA CASSPQTEKLFF TGTGCCAGCTCACCCCAAACTGAAAAACTGTTTTTT
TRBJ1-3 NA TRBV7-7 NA CASSPLEGNTIYF TGTGCTAGCAGCCCCCTGGAAGGAAACACCATATATTTT
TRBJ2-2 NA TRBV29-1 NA CSAHLGAAGELFF TGCAGCGCCCACCTGGGAGCGGCCGGGGAGCTGTTTTTT
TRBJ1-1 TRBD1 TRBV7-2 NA CASSPGTGGEAFF TGTGCCAGCAGCCCAGGGACAGGTGGTGAAGCTTTCTTT
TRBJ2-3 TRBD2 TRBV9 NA CASSAQSGDWDTQYF TGTGCCAGCAGCGCCCAAAGCGGGGATTGGGATACGCAGTATTTT
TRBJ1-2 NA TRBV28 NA CASSFTGNYGYTF TGTGCCAGCAGTTTTACAGGGAACTATGGCTACACCTTC
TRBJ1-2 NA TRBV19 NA CASSPTPGTAYGYTF TGTGCCAGTAGTCCGACCCCCGGGACGGCCTATGGCTACACCTTC
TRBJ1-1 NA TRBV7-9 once CASRWGVTEAFF TGTGCCAGCAGATGGGGGGTAACTGAAGCTTTCTTT
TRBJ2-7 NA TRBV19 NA CASSPRRQSHNSYEQYF TGTGCCAGTAGTCCCCGACGACAATCCCACAACTCCTACGAGCAGTACTTC
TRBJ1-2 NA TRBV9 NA CASSATSGGSGYTF TGTGCCAGCAGCGCCACGAGCGGGGGGTCTGGCTACACCTTC
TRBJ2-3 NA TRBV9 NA CASSVGGARADTQYF TGTGCCAGCAGCGTAGGTGGGGCGCGGGCAGATACGCAGTATTTT
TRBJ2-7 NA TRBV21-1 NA CASSYTGRGPSYEQYF TGTGCCAGCAGCTACACAGGGCGGGGACCCTCCTACGAGCAGTACTTC
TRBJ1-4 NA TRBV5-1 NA CASSGMWGDEKLFF TGCGCCAGCAGTGGGATGTGGGGGGACGAAAAACTGTTTTTT
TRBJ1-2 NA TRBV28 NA CASRPSRGGYTF TGTGCCAGCCGACCCAGTCGGGGCGGCTACACCTTC
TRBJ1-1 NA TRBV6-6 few CASTLGYMGEAFF TGTGCCAGCACCCTGGGCTACATGGGGGAAGCTTTCTTT
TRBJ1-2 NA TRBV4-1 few CASSQVSGRPTNYGYTF TGCGCCAGCAGCCAAGTTTCCGGAAGGCCCACTAACTATGGCTACACCTTC
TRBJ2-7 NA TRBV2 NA CASSEVTEQYF TGTGCCAGCAGTGAAGTGACCGAGCAGTACTTC
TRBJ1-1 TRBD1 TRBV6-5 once CASSYSGQGASEAFF TGTGCCAGCAGTTACTCCGGGCAGGGGGCTAGTGAAGCTTTCTTT
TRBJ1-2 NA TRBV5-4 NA CASSLGRGGMAGYTF TGTGCCAGCAGCTTGGGCCGGGGCGGGATGGCTGGCTACACCTTC
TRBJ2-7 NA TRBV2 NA CASIPADGYEQYF TGTGCCAGCATCCCCGCCGACGGTTACGAGCAGTACTTC
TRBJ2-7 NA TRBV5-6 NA CASSLAGNEQYF TGTGCCAGCAGCTTGGCTGGAAACGAGCAGTACTTC
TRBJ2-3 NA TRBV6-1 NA CASSEGWGGTGDTQYF TGTGCCAGCAGTGAAGGATGGGGGGGCACAGGAGATACGCAGTATTTT
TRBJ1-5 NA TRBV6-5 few CASSYSRADQPQHF TGTGCCAGCAGTTACTCGCGGGCTGATCAGCCCCAGCATTTT
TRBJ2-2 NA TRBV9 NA CASSVVAATGELFF TGTGCCAGCAGCGTAGTGGCAGCAACCGGGGAGCTGTTTTTT
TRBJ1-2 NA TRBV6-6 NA CASTLSQGYGYTF TGTGCCAGCACCTTAAGCCAGGGCTATGGCTACACCTTC
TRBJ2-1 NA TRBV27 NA CATLRDANEQFF TGTGCCACCCTTCGGGACGCCAATGAGCAGTTCTTC
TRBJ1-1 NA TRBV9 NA CASSPPMNTEAFF TGTGCCAGCAGCCCCCCCATGAACACTGAAGCTTTCTTT
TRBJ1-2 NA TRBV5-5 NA CASSSTALDIYGYTF TGTGCCAGCAGCTCGACCGCACTGGATATCTATGGCTACACCTTC
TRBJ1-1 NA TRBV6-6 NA CASSYSGGGNTEAFF TGTGCCAGCAGTTACTCAGGAGGAGGAAACACTGAAGCTTTCTTT
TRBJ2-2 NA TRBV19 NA CASSTGRSGELFF TGTGCCAGTAGTACCGGCCGGTCCGGGGAGCTGTTTTTT
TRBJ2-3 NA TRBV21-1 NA CAGGQGLSMHF TGTGCCGGGGGACAGGGACTCTCGATGCATTTT
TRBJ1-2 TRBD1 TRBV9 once CASSTTGSDYGYTF TGTGCCAGCAGCACGACAGGGAGCGACTATGGCTACACCTTC
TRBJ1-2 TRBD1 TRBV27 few CASSSRTGGLYGYTF TGTGCCAGCAGTTCCCGGACAGGGGGTCTCTATGGCTACACCTTC
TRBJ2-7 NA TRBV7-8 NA CASSLVFGWSSYEQYF TGTGCCAGCAGCTTAGTATTTGGGTGGAGCTCCTACGAGCAGTACTTC
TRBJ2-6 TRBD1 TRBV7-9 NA CASSPRTGGSRANVLTF TGTGCCAGCAGCCCCCGGACAGGGGGCTCTCGGGCCAACGTCCTGACTTTC